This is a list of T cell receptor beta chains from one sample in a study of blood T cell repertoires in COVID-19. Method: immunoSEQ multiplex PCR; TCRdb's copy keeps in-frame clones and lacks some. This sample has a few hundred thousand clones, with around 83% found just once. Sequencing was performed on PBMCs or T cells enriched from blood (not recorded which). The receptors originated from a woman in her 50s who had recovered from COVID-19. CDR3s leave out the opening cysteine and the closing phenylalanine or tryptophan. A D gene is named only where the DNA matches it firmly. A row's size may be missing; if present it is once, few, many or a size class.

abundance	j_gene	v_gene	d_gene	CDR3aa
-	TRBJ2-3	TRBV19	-	ASSIDRRTILTDTQY
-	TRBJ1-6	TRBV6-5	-	ASIDVRNSPLH
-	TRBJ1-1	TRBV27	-	ASSVGGPGTEAF
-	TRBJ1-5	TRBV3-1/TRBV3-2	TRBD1	ASSLGTGNSNQPQH
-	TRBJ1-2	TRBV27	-	ASSLNTPGNYGYT
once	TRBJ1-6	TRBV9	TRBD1	ASSEGLADRGLPLH
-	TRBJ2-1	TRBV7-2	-	ASSFLEGDGDEQF
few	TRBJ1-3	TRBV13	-	ASSLRVGNTIY
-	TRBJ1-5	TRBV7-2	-	ASSLAGVENQPQH
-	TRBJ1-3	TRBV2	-	ASSERAGPGPGNTIY
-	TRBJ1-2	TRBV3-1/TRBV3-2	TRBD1	ASSLKPGGYGYT
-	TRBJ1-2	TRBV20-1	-	SASSAEGGNYGYT
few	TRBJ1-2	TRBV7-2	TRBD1	ASSQLGGGYGYT
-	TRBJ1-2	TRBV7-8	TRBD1	ASSKRQGSFPNYGYT
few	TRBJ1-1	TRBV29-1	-	SFQAGANTEAF
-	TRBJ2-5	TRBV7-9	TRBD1	ASSSTGYQETQY
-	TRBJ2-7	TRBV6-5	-	ASRRDWYEQY
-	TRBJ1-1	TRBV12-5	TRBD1	ASASGGGNTEAF
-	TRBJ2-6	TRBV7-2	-	ASSLSRGSGANVLT
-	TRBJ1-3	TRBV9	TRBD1	ASSKGTGRSGNTIY
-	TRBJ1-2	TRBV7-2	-	ASSLVGSNGYT
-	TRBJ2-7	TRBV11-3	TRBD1	ASSLRTGAYEQY
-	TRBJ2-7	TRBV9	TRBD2	ASSVGTSGSFEQY
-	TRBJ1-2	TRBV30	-	AWSGQRVDGYT
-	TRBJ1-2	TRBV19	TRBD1	ASSIGGRTGTLLHGYT
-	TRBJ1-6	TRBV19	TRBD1	ASSIQGANSPLH
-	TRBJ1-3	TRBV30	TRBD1	AWSVTGQGANTIY
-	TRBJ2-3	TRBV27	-	ASSPKYRVSGTDTQY
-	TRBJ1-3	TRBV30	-	AWTPSRNTIY
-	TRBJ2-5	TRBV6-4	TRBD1	ASSDASGGVRH
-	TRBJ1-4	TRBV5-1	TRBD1	ASSGVGQGSEKLF
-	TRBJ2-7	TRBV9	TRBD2	ASSPGGGQSSYEQY
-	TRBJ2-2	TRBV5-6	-	ASSLIVLTGELF
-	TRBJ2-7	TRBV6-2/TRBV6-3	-	ASSYDWGGQNYEQY
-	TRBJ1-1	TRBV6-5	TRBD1	ASRGDRVNTEAF
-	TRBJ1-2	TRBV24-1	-	ATSDMRQNYGYT
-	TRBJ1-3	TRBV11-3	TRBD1	ASSSRDRGAGNTIY
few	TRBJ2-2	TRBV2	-	ASRGDSYTGELF
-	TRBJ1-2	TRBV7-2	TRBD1	ASSLETGGMYGYT
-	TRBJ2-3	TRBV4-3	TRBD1	ASSRLGGGGSTDTQY
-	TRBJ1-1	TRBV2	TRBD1	ASRSQGGNTEAF
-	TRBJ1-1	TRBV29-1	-	SVEALTAMNTEAF
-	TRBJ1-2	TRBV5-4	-	ASSSQVKRELYT
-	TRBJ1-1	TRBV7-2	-	ASSLEVGQGRDF
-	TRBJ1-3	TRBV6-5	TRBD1	ASSYQGVGNTIY
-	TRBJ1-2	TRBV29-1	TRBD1	SVDGTGYGYT
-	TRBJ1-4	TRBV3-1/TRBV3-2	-	ASSLLGKLF
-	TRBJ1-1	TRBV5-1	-	ASSLGTVNTEAF
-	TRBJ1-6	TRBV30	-	AWSAGQSNSPLH
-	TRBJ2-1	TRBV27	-	ASSLYGEQF
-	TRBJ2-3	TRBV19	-	ASVEGGAGTDTQY
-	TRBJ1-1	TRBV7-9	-	ASSLTGSLTEAF
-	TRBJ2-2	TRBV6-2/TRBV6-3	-	ASSGLGGTGELF
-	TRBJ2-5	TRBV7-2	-	ASSPWAGPGKETQY
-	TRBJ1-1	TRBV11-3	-	ASNRETNTEAF
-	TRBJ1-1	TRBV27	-	ASSSGGSTEAF
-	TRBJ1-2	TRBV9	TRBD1	ASSVDPGGADGYT
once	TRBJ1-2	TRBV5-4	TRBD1	ASSLSRGAYGYT
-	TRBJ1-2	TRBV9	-	ASSHPKGANIYGYT